The 14 T cell receptor beta chains given below trace back to one sample, sequenced in a study of cytomegalovirus exposure and HLA in healthy donors. Researchers ran the PCR with 60 Vbeta and 13 Jbeta primers. Method: immunoSEQ multiplex PCR; TCRdb's copy keeps in-frame clones and lacks some. Counted here are 100,000 to 150,000 clones, 78% occurring once; the ten biggest clones make up over 1.5%. Source material: PBMCs. These TCRs come from a woman between 40 and 50 years old in good health and CMV-seronegative.

This rearrangement joins TRBV27 to TRBJ2-1; D unclear. Germline CDR1 MNHEY, CDR2 SMNVEV (reference sequence). This CDR3 is built from 14 residues. Trimming pared 3 bases from V and 3 bases from J, leaving 9 bases between. The CDR3 is CASSFALHYNEQFF. CDR3 bases: TGTGCCAGCAGTTTTGCGCTTCACTACAATGAGCAGTTCTTC.

The V call is TRBV28, the J call TRBJ1-1, with a weak D call TRBD1 (6 bases). CDR1 is MDHEN, CDR2 SYDVKM, per germline. V lost 4 bases to trimming and J lost 3 bases, with 12 bases between them. This CDR3 is built from 14 residues. This CDR3 reads CASSSDRPYTEAFF. As DNA, the CDR3 is TGTGCCAGCAGTTCAGACAGGCCATACACTGAAGCTTTCTTT.

V is TRBV11-2 and J is TRBJ1-1, with D possibly TRBD1 on 6 matching bases. This CDR3 region has 14 residues. V shed 2 bases and J shed 1 base, with 8 bases lying between them. Per germline, CDR1 SGHAT and CDR2 FQNNGV. The CDR3: CASSLLGGNTEAFF. The CDR3 DNA sequence: TGTGCCAGCAGCTTACTAGGGGGGAACACTGAAGCTTTCTTT. Full variable domain (outside the CDR3, taken from reference TRBV11-2 and TRBJ1-1): EAGVAQSPRYKIIEKRQSVAFWCNPISGHATLYWYQQILGQGPKLLIQFQNNGVVDDSQLPKDRFSAERLKGVDSTLKIQPAKLEDSAVYLCASSLLGGNTEAFFGQGTRLTVV.

V usage is TRBV7-9 and J usage is TRBJ2-7; no clear D. This CDR3 is built from 12 residues. CDR1 is SEHNR, CDR2 FQNEAQ, per germline (reference sequence). Trimming stripped 6 bases from V and 0 bases from J, with 6 bases between. CDR3 coding DNA: TGTGCCAGCAGTTCGAGCTCCTACGAGCAGTACTTC. It codes for CASSSSSYEQYF.

The CDR3, as DNA: TGTGCCAGTACCGACCGGACTAGCGGGCTCTACGAGCAGTACTTC. The encoded protein is CASTDRTSGLYEQYF. The genes are TRBV19 and TRBJ2-7, with TRBD2 matching 11 bases. Germline CDR1 and CDR2: LNHDA and SQIVND (reference sequence). With V trimmed by 7 bases and J by 3 bases, 8 bases remained unmatched. The CDR3 sequence is 15 residues long.

V is TRBV28 and J is TRBJ2-3; perhaps TRBD2 as D (7 bases). The germline gives CDR1 MDHEN, CDR2 SYDVKM. There are 18 residues in the CDR3. V lost 3 bases to trimming and J lost 4 bases, with 23 bases between them. CDR3 region: CASSFSGGQGRGADTQYF. CDR3 bases: TGTGCCAGCAGTTTTTCCGGTGGTCAGGGGAGGGGCGCAGATACGCAGTATTTT.

This sequence joins TRBV6-5 and TRBJ1-2; 7 bases match TRBD1. Germline assignment: CDR1 MNHEY and CDR2 SVGAGI. Losses at the gene ends were 5 bases for V and 0 bases for J; bases not matched to a gene: 3. The CDR3 loop spans 14 amino acids. The CDR3 sequence: CASSRDRANYGYTF. The CDR3 DNA reads as TGTGCCAGCAGTCGAGACAGGGCTAACTATGGCTACACCTTC.

This clone was observed a few times. This chain links TRBV27 with TRBJ1-4, with a possible D match to TRBD1 (5 bases). CDR1 and CDR2 from the germline V gene are MNHEY and SMNVEV (reference sequence). The V end lost 6 bases, the J end lost 6 bases, and 23 bases lay between the germline ends. The CDR3 covers 17 residues. This CDR3 reads CASSTWGRAQPDEKLFF. For the CDR3, the DNA is TGTGCCAGCAGCACTTGGGGCCGGGCCCAGCCGGATGAAAAACTGTTTTTT.

The CDR3 DNA follows: TGTGCCAGCAGGGGACTAGCGGGGGGAATGGATACGCAGTATTTT. Translated, it gives CASRGLAGGMDTQYF. This chain uses TRBV2 with TRBJ2-3, with 15 positions matching TRBD2. V shed 6 bases and J 6 bases; nucleotides not matched to a gene: 4. The CDR3 totals 15 residues. CDR1 and CDR2 (germline): SNHLY, FYNNEI.

This sequence joins TRBV28 and TRBJ2-3; D possibly corresponds to TRBD2 (7 bases). V was cut by 2 bases and J by 1 base, with 13 bases left in between. The CDR3 is 16 residues long. Per the germline V gene, CDR1 is MDHEN and CDR2 is SYDVKM. The CDR3: CASSLPAGARTDTQYF. For the CDR3, the DNA is TGTGCCAGCAGTTTACCGGCGGGGGCCCGCACAGATACGCAGTATTTT.

This chain uses TRBV6-6 with TRBJ1-1; 7 nucleotides agree with TRBD1. This CDR3 region has 16 residues. Germline CDR1 and CDR2: MNHNY and SVGAGI (reference sequence). V lost 2 bases and J lost 1; bases outside the gene matches: 7. CDR3 in DNA: TGTGCCAGCAGTTACCCGCCGGACAGGAGGAACACTGAAGCTTTCTTT. This encodes CASSYPPDRRNTEAFF.

V is TRBV11-2 and J is TRBJ2-1; TRBD1 is a possible D gene (6 bases). The CDR3 runs to 16 residues. Trimming took off 1 base at V and 4 bases at J, with 14 bases between the two ends. CDR1 is SGHAT and CDR2 is FQNNGV in the germline V gene. The DNA for the CDR3 is TGTGCCAGCAGCTTAGTCTGGGCAGGGGTTTACAATGAGCAGTTCTTC. This gives the protein CASSLVWAGVYNEQFF.

The rearrangement uses TRBV5-4 and TRBJ2-3, with 11 bases lining up with TRBD2. Germline assignment: CDR1 SGHNT and CDR2 YYREEE (reference sequence). With V trimmed by 1 base and J by 4 bases, 2 bases remained unmatched. CDR3 length: 15 amino acids. The CDR3 region has the DNA TGTGCCAGCAGCTTGTTAGCGGGAGGGTCAGATACGCAGTATTTT. Translation gives CASSLLAGGSDTQYF.

V usage is TRBV6-6 and J usage is TRBJ2-5; perhaps TRBD2 as D (5 bases). In germline, CDR1 is MNHNY, CDR2 SVGAGI (reference sequence). Trimming removed 6 bases at V and 5 bases at J, with 16 bases between. The CDR3 loop spans 14 amino acids. This CDR3 is CASRPVPSMETQYF. CDR3 bases: TGTGCCAGCAGACCTGTCCCTAGCATGGAGACCCAGTACTTC.